The rows below give T cell receptor beta chains drawn from one sample of a study of blood T cell repertoires in COVID-19. Sequencing was performed with immunoSEQ multiplex PCR; in TCRdb, only in-frame clones are kept and a portion is missing. The sample records about 270,000 clones, 75% to 95% being singletons. Sequenced material: PBMCs or T cells enriched from blood (not recorded which). The receptors were gathered from a man aged 35 to 55 who had been exposed to COVID-19. Each CDR3 is given with its conserved first and last residue. D genes are given only for firm matches.

length: 12
D: TRBD1
V: TRBV28
CDR3: CATGGNRYEQYF

length: 14
D: TRBD1
V: TRBV7-9
CDR3: CASTYGTENTEAFF

length: 15
D: TRBD2
V: TRBV19
CDR3: CASKTGTSLGHEQFF

length: 12
D: -
V: TRBV6-7
CDR3: CASSYPTYEQYF

length: 15
D: -
V: TRBV11-2
CDR3: CASSLFVGLSNEQFF

length: 14
D: -
V: TRBV27
CDR3: CASSSFSLHEEQYF

length: 14
D: -
V: TRBV11-3
CDR3: CASSFGANTGELFF

length: 16
D: -
V: TRBV19
CDR3: CASSIVHQGLSYEQYF

length: 14
D: -
V: TRBV7-6
CDR3: CASSPLYRVNGYTF

length: 14
D: TRBD1
V: TRBV7-2
CDR3: CASSLIGGGYEQYF

length: 14
D: TRBD1
V: TRBV7-2
CDR3: CASSPRQGNYGYTF

length: 11
D: -
V: TRBV6-5
CDR3: CASSYSGAQYF

length: 14
D: -
V: TRBV4-1
CDR3: CASSQEGQGGEQFF

length: 13
D: -
V: TRBV5-1
CDR3: CASSLDNLETQYF

length: 14
D: -
V: TRBV27
CDR3: CASSLRQGWEKLFF

length: 15
D: -
V: TRBV9
CDR3: CASSVEGLAKNIQYF

length: 17
D: TRBD2
V: TRBV5-1
CDR3: CASSTPTSGRNHNEQFF

length: 15
D: TRBD2
V: TRBV4-2
CDR3: CASSASGRVNNEQFF

length: 12
D: -
V: TRBV11-2
CDR3: CASGWQDNEQFF

length: 18
D: TRBD2
V: TRBV5-1
CDR3: CASSSGLAGGPSLYEQYF

length: 12
D: -
V: TRBV10-2
CDR3: CASSRGTDTQYF

length: 16
D: -
V: TRBV6-5
CDR3: CASSYGLAKSRNEQFF

length: 14
D: -
V: TRBV9
CDR3: CASSVGSGENIQYF

length: 13
D: -
V: TRBV18
CDR3: CASSGDLIYGQYF

length: 14
D: -
V: TRBV7-2
CDR3: CASRTWGGTDTQYF

length: 17
D: TRBD2
V: TRBV27
CDR3: CASKMTLAEYSYNEQFF